These 4 T cell receptor beta chains were sequenced from one sample in a study of a mutant IDH1 vaccine in newly diagnosed glioma (dated by TCRdb to about 2021). To prepare the library, the immunoSEQ multiplex PCR assay was applied. TCRdb obtained this table from immuneACCESS and retained in-frame rearrangements with V and J assigned. These tables miss some clones; where compared with another copy, unresolved V genes account for less than half of the shortfall, and the remainder is unexplained. The sample data list around 87,000 clones, and about 83% of these were observed just once. The ten largest clones add up to 6% to 9.5% of the sample. The label giving this sample's time point can be read as: baseline, week 1 (first vaccination visit). The sample's treatment or condition label is to be understood as: pre-vaccination baseline after standard-of-care therapy. This specimen consisted of PBMCs, obtained from a glioma patient treated with radiotherapy, temozolomide or both. Source of these receptors: a woman in her fifties or sixties with glioma.

In this sample, this clone turned up once. V is TRBV27 and J is TRBJ1-2; TRBD1 aligns across 7 bases. The J segment lost 7 bases and the V segment lost 5 bases, leaving 7 bases of the junction unmatched. This CDR3 comprises 13 residues. Germline CDR1 and CDR2: MNHEY and SMNVEV (reference sequence). CDR3 in DNA: TGTGCCAGCAGTCCGACAGGGACCGGTGGCTACACCTTC. This codes for CASSPTGTGGYTF.

The chain uses TRBV2 and TRBJ1-3; D perhaps matches TRBD1 (5 bases). Germline values: CDR1 SNHLY, CDR2 FYNNEI. CDR3 length equals 12 residues. The ends were cut back, 6 bases at V and 4 bases at J, with 7 bases in the middle. DNA of the CDR3: TGTGCCAGCAGCCAGGGAGGAAACACCATATATTTT. It yields the protein CASSQGGNTIYF.

V is TRBV5-5 and J is TRBJ1-2, with D possibly TRBD1 on 5 matching bases. Trimming took 4 bases from V and 4 from J, leaving 17 bases between them. Germline V lookup: CDR1 SGHKS, CDR2 YYEKEE (reference sequence). The CDR3 sequence is 15 residues long. The CDR3 nucleotides read TGTGCCAGCAGCATTAAAGGGGAAGGGGTCTATGGCTACACCTTC. Translated, it gives CASSIKGEGVYGYTF. Full variable domain (missing parts from reference TRBV5-5 and TRBJ1-2): DAGVTQSPTHLIKTRGQQVTLRCSPISGHKSVSWYQQVLGQGPQFIFQYYEKEERGRGNFPDRFSARQFPNYSSELNVNALLLGDSALYLCASSIKGEGVYGYTFGSGTRLTVV.

The J gene is TRBJ2-1, the V gene TRBV7-6; TRBD2 is a possible D gene (7 bases). V lost 7 bases to trimming and J lost 4 bases, with 17 bases between them. This CDR3 has 15 residues. Per the germline V gene, CDR1 is SGHVS and CDR2 is FNYEAQ. CDR3 in amino acids: CASTHGGGQYNEQFF. CDR3 coding DNA: TGTGCCAGCACCCATGGGGGGGGGCAGTACAATGAGCAGTTCTTC.